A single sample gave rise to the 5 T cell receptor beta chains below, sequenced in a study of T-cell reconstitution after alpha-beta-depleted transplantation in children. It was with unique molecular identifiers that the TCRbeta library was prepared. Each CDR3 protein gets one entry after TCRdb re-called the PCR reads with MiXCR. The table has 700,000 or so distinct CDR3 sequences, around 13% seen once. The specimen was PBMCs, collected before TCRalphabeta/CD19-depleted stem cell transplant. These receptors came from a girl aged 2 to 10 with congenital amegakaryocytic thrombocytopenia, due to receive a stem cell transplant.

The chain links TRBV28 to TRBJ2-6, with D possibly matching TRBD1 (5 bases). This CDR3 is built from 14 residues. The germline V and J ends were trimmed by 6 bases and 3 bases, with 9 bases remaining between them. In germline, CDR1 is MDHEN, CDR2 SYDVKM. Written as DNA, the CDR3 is TGTGCCAGCAGCCCAGGGTTTGGGGCCAACGTCCTGACTTTC. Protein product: CASSPGFGANVLTF.

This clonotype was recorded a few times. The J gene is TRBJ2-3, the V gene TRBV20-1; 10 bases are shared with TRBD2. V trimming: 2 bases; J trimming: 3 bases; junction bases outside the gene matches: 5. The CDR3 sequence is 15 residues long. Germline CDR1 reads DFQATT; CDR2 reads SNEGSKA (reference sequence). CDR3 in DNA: TGCAGTGCTAGACTAGCGGGAGTAACGACAGATACGCAGTATTTT. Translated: CSARLAGVTTDTQYF.

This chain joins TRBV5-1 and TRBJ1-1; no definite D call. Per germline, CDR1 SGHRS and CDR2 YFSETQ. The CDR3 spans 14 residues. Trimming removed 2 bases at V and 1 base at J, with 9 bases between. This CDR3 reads CASSFGQRNTEAFF. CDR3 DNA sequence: TGCGCCAGCAGCTTTGGGCAGAGGAACACTGAAGCTTTCTTT.

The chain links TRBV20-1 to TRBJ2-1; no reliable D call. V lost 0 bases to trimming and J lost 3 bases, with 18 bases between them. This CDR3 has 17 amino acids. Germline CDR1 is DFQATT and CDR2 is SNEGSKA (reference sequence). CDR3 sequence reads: CSARDRGAEKRYNEQFF. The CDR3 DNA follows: TGCAGTGCTAGAGATCGAGGTGCAGAGAAGCGCTACAATGAGCAGTTCTTC.

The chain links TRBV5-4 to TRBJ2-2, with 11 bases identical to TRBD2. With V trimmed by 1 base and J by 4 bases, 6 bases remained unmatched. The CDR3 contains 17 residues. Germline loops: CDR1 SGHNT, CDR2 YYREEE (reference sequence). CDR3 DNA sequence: TGTGCCAGCAGCTTGTTAGTCCTAGCGGGGGGCACCGGGGAGCTGTTTTTT. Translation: CASSLLVLAGGTGELFF.